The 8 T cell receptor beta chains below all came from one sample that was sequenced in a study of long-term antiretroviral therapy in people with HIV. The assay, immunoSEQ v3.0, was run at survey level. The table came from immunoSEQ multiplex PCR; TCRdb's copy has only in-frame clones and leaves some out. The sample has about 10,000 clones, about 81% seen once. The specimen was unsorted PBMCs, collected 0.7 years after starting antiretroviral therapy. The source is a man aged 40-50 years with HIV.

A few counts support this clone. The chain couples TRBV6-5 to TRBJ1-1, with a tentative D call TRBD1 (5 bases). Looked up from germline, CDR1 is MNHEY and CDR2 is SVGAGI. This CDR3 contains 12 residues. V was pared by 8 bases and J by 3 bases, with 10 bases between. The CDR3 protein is CASLGVYTEAFF. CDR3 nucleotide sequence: TGTGCCAGCCTGGGGGTTTACACTGAAGCTTTCTTT.

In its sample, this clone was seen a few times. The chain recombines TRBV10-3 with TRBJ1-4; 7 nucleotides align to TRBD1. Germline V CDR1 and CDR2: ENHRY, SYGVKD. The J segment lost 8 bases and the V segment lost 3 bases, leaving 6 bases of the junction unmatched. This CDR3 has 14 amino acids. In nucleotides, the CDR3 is TGTGCCATCAGTGATTCAGGGGGGGACGAAAAACTGTTTTTT. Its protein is CAISDSGGDEKLFF.

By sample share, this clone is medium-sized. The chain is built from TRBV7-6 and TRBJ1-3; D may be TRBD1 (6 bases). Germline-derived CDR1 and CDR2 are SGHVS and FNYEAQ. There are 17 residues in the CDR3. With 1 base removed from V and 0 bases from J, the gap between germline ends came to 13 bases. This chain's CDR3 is CASSLDNRVTSGNTIYF. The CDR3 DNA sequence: TGTGCCAGCAGCTTAGATAACAGGGTGACCTCTGGAAACACCATATATTTT. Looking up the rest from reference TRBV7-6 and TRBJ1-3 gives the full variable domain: GAGVSQSPRYKVTKRGQDVALRCDPISGHVSLYWYRQALGQGPEFLTYFNYEAQQDKSGLPNDRFSAERPEGSISTLTIQRTEQRDSAMYRCASSLDNRVTSGNTIYFGEGSWLTVV.

CDR3 nucleotides: TGTGCCAGCTCACCCCTATCCGAGACCCAGTACTTC. Protein product: CASSPLSETQYF. V usage is TRBV18 and J usage is TRBJ2-5; no clear D. This CDR3 contains 12 residues. Germline V gene lookup returns CDR1 KGHSH and CDR2 LQKENI. V was pared by 3 bases and J by 5 bases, with 7 bases between.

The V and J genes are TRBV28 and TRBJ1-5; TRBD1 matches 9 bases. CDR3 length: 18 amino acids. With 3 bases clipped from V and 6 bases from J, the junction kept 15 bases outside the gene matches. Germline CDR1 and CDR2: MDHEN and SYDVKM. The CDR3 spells CASSFRAVTGGGSQPQHF. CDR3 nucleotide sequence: TGTGCCAGCAGTTTCCGCGCCGTGACAGGGGGTGGTAGTCAGCCCCAGCATTTT. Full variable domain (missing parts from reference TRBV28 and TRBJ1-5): DVKVTQSSRYLVKRTGEKVFLECVQDMDHENMFWYRQDPGLGLRLIYFSYDVKMKEKGDIPEGYSVSREKKERFSLILESASTNQTSMYLCASSFRAVTGGGSQPQHFGDGTRLSIL.

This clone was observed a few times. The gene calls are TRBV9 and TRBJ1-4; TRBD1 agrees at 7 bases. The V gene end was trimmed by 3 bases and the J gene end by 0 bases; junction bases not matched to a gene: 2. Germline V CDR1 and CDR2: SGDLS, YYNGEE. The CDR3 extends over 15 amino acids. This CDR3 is CASSATGATNEKLFF. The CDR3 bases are TGTGCCAGCAGCGCAACAGGGGCAACTAATGAAAAACTGTTTTTT.

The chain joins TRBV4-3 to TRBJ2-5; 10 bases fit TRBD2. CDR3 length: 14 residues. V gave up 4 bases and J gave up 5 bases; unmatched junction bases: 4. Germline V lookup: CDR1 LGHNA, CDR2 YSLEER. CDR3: CASSLSGRKETQYF. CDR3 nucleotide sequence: TGCGCCAGCAGCCTTAGCGGGAGGAAGGAGACCCAGTACTTC.

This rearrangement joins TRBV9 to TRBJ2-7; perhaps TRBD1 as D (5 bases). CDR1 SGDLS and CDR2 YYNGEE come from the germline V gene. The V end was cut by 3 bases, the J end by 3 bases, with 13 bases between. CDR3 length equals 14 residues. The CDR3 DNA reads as TGTGCCAGCAGCGCGACAGCAGAAGGCTACGAGCAGTACTTC. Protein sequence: CASSATAEGYEQYF. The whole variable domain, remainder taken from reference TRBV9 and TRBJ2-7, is DSGVTQTPKHLITATGQRVTLRCSPRSGDLSVYWYQQSLDQGLQFLIQYYNGEERAKGNILERFSAQQFPDLHSELNLSSLELGDSALYFCASSATAEGYEQYFGPGTRLTVT.